The table lists the clone carrying this T cell receptor (beta chain) with a few counts. These data belong to a study of human T cells and chemical hapten exposure. Whole-study context: Investigators sensitized around 2 cm by around 2 cm of upper inner arm skin with 2% DPC.

The CDR3 totals 16 residues. Germline trimming cut 4 bases from V and 3 bases from J; bases unmatched to any gene: 5. Per germline, CDR1 SGHTA and CDR2 FQGTGA. Authors' data handling: Sample-level TCR yields exhibited a median of about 91,000, with a range of roughly 20,000 to 700,000. TCRdb analysed the RACE reads with MiXCR anew, one entry per CDR3 protein. For this entry, the V and J calls and clone size follow TCRdb and not the study's own pipeline. The sample lists around 350,000 distinct CDR3 sequences, 5.5% seen once, with under 9.5% in the top ten. Time point in this sample: pre-sensitization, week 0. Treatment of the sample: therapeutic diphenylcyclopropenone sensitization with weekly scalp DPC.

Sequenced here: whole blood, sampled in connection with sensitization to the hapten diphenylcyclopropenone (DPC). This sequence originates from a woman younger than 35 with alopecia areata. Some clones in this sample may be carry-over from other donors' samples. This chain links TRBV7-3 with TRBJ2-1, with 11 positions matching TRBD2. CDR3 protein: CASSSDTSGGYNEQFF. For the CDR3, the DNA is TGTGCCAGCAGCTCCGACACTAGCGGGGGCTACAATGAGCAGTTCTTC.